Below, one T cell receptor (beta chain) is given with its context. The target antigen is unknown. This record belongs to a study of cytomegalovirus exposure and HLA in healthy donors. Study-wide results and caveats: Most TCR sequences proved rare, with some public TCRs found in many donors. Some TCR beta chains (164 of them) were listed as cytomegalovirus-associated.

Trimming pared 4 bases from V and 7 bases from J, leaving 17 bases between. The CDR3 is 15 residues long. Germline V gives CDR1 SGHDN, CDR2 FVKESK. Data came from immunoSEQ multiplex PCR; TCRdb stores just in-frame clones and leaves some out. The sample holds around 220,000 clones, approximately 80% seen once. What was sequenced was PBMCs. The clonotype was recovered from a woman between 25 and 40 years old in good health and CMV-seropositive. The chain links TRBV14 to TRBJ2-1; no definite D call. The CDR3 nucleotides read TGTGCCAGCAGCCCCATCGGCGGCCTACGGAATGAGCAGTTCTTC. Translating gives CASSPIGGLRNEQFF.